These 3 T cell receptor beta chains were sequenced from one sample in a study of OX40 agonist ivuxolimab in advanced cancers. To prepare the library, the immunoSEQ multiplex PCR assay was applied. TCRdb carries this immuneACCESS record with in-frame sequences only. Its versions omit some clonotypes, under half of them owing to an unresolved V gene in the studies checked, with the rest unexplained. The sample table contains 70,000 to 95,000 clones; only one count was recorded for 90% to 95% of them. Of the sample, approximately 2.9% is held by the ten largest clones. The input for sequencing was CD4+ or CD8+ T cells sorted from blood, taken in a trial of the OX40 agonist ivuxolimab. These receptors originate from an adult with an advanced solid tumor such as melanoma, head and neck, liver or kidney cancer.

The CDR3 sequence: CASSLGWATEAFF. The CDR3 DNA follows: TGTGCCAGCAGCCTAGGTTGGGCCACTGAAGCTTTCTTT. This chain uses TRBV11-2 with TRBJ1-1; D remains unclear. V was clipped by 5 bases and J by 4 bases, with 11 bases between them. The CDR3 sequence is 13 residues long. Germline values: CDR1 SGHAT, CDR2 FQNNGV.

The chain uses TRBV29-1 and TRBJ1-3, with D unclear. CDR3 length equals 11 residues. In germline, CDR1 is SQVTM, CDR2 ANQGSEA. Deletions cut 3 bases from V and 2 bases from J, with 2 bases between. CDR3 residues: CSVDAGNTIYF. The CDR3 DNA reads as TGCAGCGTTGACGCTGGAAACACCATATATTTT.

The rearrangement joins TRBV30 to TRBJ2-5; 9 positions agree with TRBD2. J was trimmed by 0 bases and V by 1 base; bases with no gene match: 9. Germline CDR1 is GTSNPN and CDR2 is SVGIG (reference sequence). The CDR3 consists of 17 residues. CDR3 protein: CAWSAQSGRPYQETQYF. The CDR3 nucleotides are TGTGCCTGGAGTGCCCAAAGCGGGAGGCCGTACCAAGAGACCCAGTACTTC.